The clone carrying this TCR beta chain was seen a handful of times. This specimen comes from a study of blood T cells in healthy people across ages. Next came a second PCR, run for roughly 6 to 11 cycles, which used a sample-barcoded 5' primer along with a J-beta primer mix. The authors tagged each cDNA molecule using a template-switch adaptor with 12 random nucleotides. In TCRdb, the 5' RACE reads were re-called with MiXCR into one record per CDR3 protein. This table holds approximately 850,000 distinct CDR3 sequences, 40% to 50% found once. Germline loops: CDR1 SGHKS, CDR2 YYEKEE (reference sequence). The CDR3 sequence is 14 residues long. V was pared by 2 bases and J by 3 bases, with 11 bases between.

This chain links TRBV5-5 with TRBJ1-2; TRBD1 is a possible D gene (5 bases). This receptor was identified in a man aged 55 to 70 in good health. The material sequenced was blood. Here the CDR3 DNA reads TGTGCCAGCAGCTTCCGGGACGCTGACTATGGCTACACCTTC. Amino acid sequence: CASSFRDADYGYTF.